This entry lists 26 T cell receptor beta chains sequenced from one sample in a study of blood T cell repertoires in COVID-19. Using immunoSEQ multiplex PCR, the repertoire was profiled, and TCRdb retains in-frame clones only, with some absent. The sample has 90,000 to 150,000 clones; around 90% are singletons. Sequenced: peripheral blood. These receptors came from a human donor in a cohort sampled during active COVID-19.

The chain joins TRBV28 to TRBJ2-4; 10 bases line up with TRBD1. CDR1 and CDR2 from the germline V gene are MDHEN and SYDVKM. The CDR3 covers 19 residues. V dropped 7 bases and J dropped 2; count of bases not matched to a gene: 17. The CDR3 sequence is CASTPHGETGGFSKNIQYF. The CDR3 DNA reads as TGTGCCAGCACCCCGCATGGGGAGACAGGGGGCTTCTCCAAAAACATTCAGTACTTC.

This chain links TRBV10-1 with TRBJ2-7, with TRBD2 identical over 10 bases. Germline CDR1 and CDR2: WNHNN and SYGVQD (reference sequence). The CDR3 totals 14 residues. V trimming: 6 bases; J trimming: 5 bases; junction bases outside the gene matches: 7. In DNA form, the CDR3 reads TGCGCCAGCAGCTCTAGCGGGGGATTCGACGAGCAGTACTTC. This gives the protein CASSSSGGFDEQYF.

The chain employs TRBV29-1 and TRBJ2-1, with 13 bases aligning to TRBD2. Germline trimming cut 3 bases from V and 6 bases from J; bases unmatched to any gene: 8. Germline lookup yields CDR1 SQVTM and CDR2 ANQGSEA. The CDR3 is made up of 16 amino acids. The CDR3 reads CSVDRTSGRIFNEQFF. DNA of the CDR3: TGCAGCGTTGATCGGACTAGCGGGAGAATTTTCAATGAGCAGTTCTTC.

The chain has TRBV28 and TRBJ1-5; 7 bases are a match to TRBD1. Germline lookup yields CDR1 MDHEN and CDR2 SYDVKM. Trimming at V came to 6 bases and at J to 2 bases, leaving 10 bases not matched to a gene. This CDR3 is built from 16 residues. This CDR3 reads CASSLPTGPGNQPQHF. CDR3 sequence (DNA): TGTGCCAGCAGCCTTCCGACAGGGCCGGGCAATCAGCCCCAGCATTTT.

The sample holds a few counts of this clone. The chain couples TRBV29-1 to TRBJ2-7, with TRBD2 identical over 8 bases. The trim removed 6 bases at V and 2 bases at J, leaving 9 bases unmatched. The CDR3 is 14 amino acids. The germline V gene has CDR1 SQVTM and CDR2 ANQGSEA. The CDR3 DNA is TGCAGCGTCACCGGGGGGGGACGAACCTACGAGCAGTACTTC. This sequence encodes CSVTGGGRTYEQYF.

The CDR3 loop is CASSQAPGLDSYEQYF. DNA of the CDR3: TGCGCCAGCAGCCAAGCCCCGGGACTAGACTCCTACGAGCAGTACTTC. The chain is built from TRBV4-1 and TRBJ2-7; 8 nucleotides line up with TRBD2. The trim removed 1 base at V and 0 bases at J, leaving 5 bases unmatched. From germline, CDR1 is MGHRA and CDR2 YSYEKL. CDR3 size: 16 residues.

The V gene is TRBV5-8, the J gene TRBJ2-1; 9 nucleotides agree with TRBD2. Looked up from germline, CDR1 is SGHTS and CDR2 is YDEGEE. V lost 4 bases to trimming and J lost 7 bases; unmatched junction nucleotides: 12. The CDR3 has 16 residues. Written as DNA, the CDR3 is TGTGCCAGCAGCCCCGCTTTTAGCGGGAGAAGGAATGAGCAGTTCTTC. Translation gives CASSPAFSGRRNEQFF.

The CDR3 nucleotides read TGTGCCAGCAGACTACAGGGGGCGGGCACTGAAGCTTTCTTT. It is translated as CASRLQGAGTEAFF. This chain joins TRBV7-9 and TRBJ1-1, with 9 bases aligning to TRBD1. Germline V CDR1 and CDR2: SEHNR, FQNEAQ (reference sequence). The CDR3 sequence is 14 residues long. Germline trimming cut 6 bases from V and 4 bases from J; bases unmatched to any gene: 6.

The rearrangement joins TRBV24-1 to TRBJ2-1; 8 bases line up with TRBD1. J lost 10 bases, V lost 8 bases, and 9 bases had no gene match. This CDR3 region has 13 residues. Germline values: CDR1 KGHDR, CDR2 SFDVKD. CDR3 DNA: TGTGCCACCATCAGGCACAGGGGGTGGGAGCAGTTCTTC. It specifies CATIRHRGWEQFF.

This rearrangement joins TRBV19 to TRBJ2-6; tentative D call: TRBD2 (6 bases). Trimming cost V 3 bases and J 4 bases, with 13 bases left between them. The CDR3 has 16 residues. Germline loops: CDR1 LNHDA, CDR2 SQIVND (reference sequence). This chain's CDR3 is CASSIPGRGGANVLTF. CDR3 DNA sequence: TGTGCCAGTAGTATCCCAGGTCGGGGGGGGGCCAACGTCCTGACTTTC.

This clone occurred once. This rearrangement joins TRBV7-3 to TRBJ1-2; D uncertain. CDR1 and CDR2 (germline): SGHTA, FQGTGA. This CDR3 spans 14 amino acids. Trimming took 2 bases from V and 8 from J, leaving 15 bases between them. CDR3 DNA sequence: TGTGCCAGCAGCTTATTAGGAGGGCCGCACGGCTACACCTTC. Residues: CASSLLGGPHGYTF. Looking up the rest from reference TRBV7-3 and TRBJ1-2 gives the full variable domain: GAGVSQTPSNKVTEKGKYVELRCDPISGHTALYWYRQSLGQGPEFLIYFQGTGAADDSGLPNDRFFAVRPEGSVSTLKIQRTERGDSAVYLCASSLLGGPHGYTFGSGTRLTVV.

The chain couples TRBV5-4 to TRBJ1-2, with D perhaps TRBD1 (6 bases). The CDR3 is made up of 16 amino acids. Germline CDR1 reads SGHNT; CDR2 reads YYREEE (reference sequence). V lost 3 bases and J lost 4, with 19 bases in between. This chain's CDR3 is CASSSKKGDRTYGYTF. In DNA, the CDR3 is TGTGCCAGCAGCTCAAAAAAGGGGGACCGGACCTATGGCTACACCTTC.

The CDR3 sequence is CASSLESNYGYTF. The CDR3 DNA is TGTGCCAGCAGCTTGGAATCGAACTATGGCTACACCTTC. The rearrangement links TRBV5-6 to TRBJ1-2; D ambiguous. Germline V gene sequence: CDR1 SGHDT, CDR2 YYEEEE. The CDR3 consists of 13 residues. V was pared by 0 bases and J by 2 bases, with 5 bases between.

The V and J genes are TRBV7-3 and TRBJ1-1, with a tentative D call TRBD1 (5 bases). CDR3 size: 13 residues. Germline CDR1 is SGHTA and CDR2 is FQGTGA. Trimming removed 6 bases at V and 8 bases at J, with 16 bases between. The DNA for the CDR3 is TGTGCCAGCAGATGGAGCCAGGGATCCGAAGCTTTCTTT. Amino acid sequence: CASRWSQGSEAFF.

This sequence joins TRBV23-1 and TRBJ1-1; D is possibly TRBD1 (6 bases). TRBV23-1 has ORF status, its function being uncertain. The CDR3 is 13 amino acids. Trimming took off 8 bases at V and 1 base at J, with 11 bases between the two ends. CDR3 loop: CASGRDKNTEAFF. The DNA of the CDR3 is TGCGCCAGCGGCCGGGACAAGAACACTGAAGCTTTCTTT.

The V gene is TRBV25-1, the J gene TRBJ1-4; maybe TRBD1 (5 bases). The CDR3 consists of 16 residues. V lost 0 bases and J lost 0, with 8 bases in between. CDR1 and CDR2 from the germline V gene are MGHDK and SYGVNS. CDR3 in amino acids: CASSEYGGSTNEKLFF. DNA of the CDR3: TGTGCCAGCAGTGAATATGGGGGGTCAACTAATGAAAAACTGTTTTTT.

The rearrangement links TRBV7-9 to TRBJ1-1, with 8 positions matching TRBD1. The CDR3 consists of 15 residues. Unmatched junction bases numbered 7, after V lost 1 base and J lost 6 bases. Germline V gives CDR1 SEHNR, CDR2 FQNEAQ (reference sequence). CDR3 nucleotide sequence: TGTGCCAGCAGCTTAGTGGGCAGGGGGCTATCTGAAGCTTTCTTT. It translates to CASSLVGRGLSEAFF. The full variable domain, in which reference TRBV7-9 and TRBJ1-1 provide the parts outside the CDR3, is DTGVSQNPRHKITKRGQNVTFRCDPISEHNRLYWYRQTLGQGPEFLTYFQNEAQLEKSRLLSDRFSAERPKGSFSTLEIQRTEQGDSAMYLCASSLVGRGLSEAFFGQGTRLTVV.

V is TRBV7-2 and J is TRBJ1-1; D possibly corresponds to TRBD1 (5 bases). The V end was cut by 3 bases, the J end by 0 bases, with 8 bases between. Per germline, CDR1 SGHTA and CDR2 FQGNSA. This CDR3 contains 14 residues. The CDR3 region is CASSFDRLNTEAFF. CDR3 nucleotide sequence: TGTGCCAGCAGCTTCGACAGATTGAACACTGAAGCTTTCTTT.

This chain uses TRBV7-3 with TRBJ2-5; 12 bases match TRBD2. Germline V gene data show CDR1 as SGHTA and CDR2 as FQGTGA. J was trimmed by 2 bases and V by 5 bases; bases with no gene match: 6. This CDR3 has 16 amino acids. CDR3 loop: CASSQTSGGKQETQYF. CDR3 DNA: TGTGCCAGCAGCCAGACTAGCGGGGGAAAGCAAGAGACCCAGTACTTC.

Only a few counts were recorded for this clone. The chain combines TRBV6-6 with TRBJ1-3, with a tentative D call TRBD1 (6 bases). The CDR3 is 15 residues long. Trimming shortened V by 6 bases and J by 0 bases, and 12 bases separated the two germline ends. From germline, CDR1 is MNHNY and CDR2 SVGAGI (reference sequence). For the CDR3, the DNA is TGTGCCAGCAGAGACAGGTCCAGCTCTGGAAACACCATATATTTT. Its translation: CASRDRSSSGNTIYF.

The gene calls are TRBV29-1 and TRBJ2-5; TRBD2 agrees at 9 bases. This CDR3 comprises 14 residues. Germline V CDR1 and CDR2: SQVTM, ANQGSEA. Trimming removed 6 bases from V and 4 bases from J; junction bases left unmatched: 9. The CDR3 sequence: CSVRAGGLVETQYF. In DNA form, the CDR3 reads TGCAGCGTGAGAGCGGGAGGCCTGGTAGAGACCCAGTACTTC.

V and J are TRBV7-9 and TRBJ1-1; D possibly corresponds to TRBD1 (5 bases). The V and J ends lost 4 bases and 2 bases respectively, with 11 bases between them. The CDR3 spans 14 residues. CDR1 and CDR2 (germline): SEHNR, FQNEAQ (reference sequence). The CDR3 coding sequence is TGTGCCAGCAGCTCCACCCAGGGAAACACTGAAGCTTTCTTT. Protein: CASSSTQGNTEAFF.

The chain joins TRBV6-5 to TRBJ2-2; 9 bases match TRBD1. The V segment lost 5 bases and the J segment 4 bases; nucleotides outside the gene matches: 5. CDR3 length equals 15 residues. Germline loops: CDR1 MNHEY, CDR2 SVGAGI. The CDR3 DNA is TGTGCCAGCAGTCAGGACAGGGGACGCACCGGGGAGCTGTTTTTT. Its protein product is CASSQDRGRTGELFF.

The chain uses TRBV12-3 or TRBV12-4 and TRBJ2-2, with a weak D call TRBD2 (5 bases). Trimming cost V 10 bases and J 6 bases, with 15 bases left between them. The CDR3 contains 13 residues. CDR3 in DNA: TGTGCCATCCGATCGGCGAGGGCCGGGGAGCTGTTTTTT. Translating gives CAIRSARAGELFF.

This chain uses TRBV11-2 with TRBJ2-1; D gene unclear. V was shortened by 5 bases and J by 9 bases, with 14 bases between the two germline ends. This CDR3 region has 13 residues. CDR1 is SGHAT and CDR2 is FQNNGV in the germline V gene. The CDR3 DNA sequence: TGTGCCAGCAGCGAACTACGTCTAGGTGAGCAGTTCTTC. Protein sequence: CASSELRLGEQFF.

This clone was counted a single time. CDR3 sequence reads: CASADTNYNEQFF. As DNA, the CDR3 is TGTGCCAGCGCAGACACCAACTACAATGAGCAGTTCTTC. The genes are TRBV6-6 and TRBJ2-1; D not certain. V dropped 8 bases and J dropped 3 bases, with 11 bases sitting between them. Germline CDR1 and CDR2: MNHNY and SVGAGI (reference sequence). CDR3 length: 13 residues.